One and the same sample provided the 2 T cell receptor beta chains below, sequenced in a study of CD8+ T cells in alopecia areata. It was cDNA, reverse transcribed from extracted RNA, that served as the sequencing template. Only in-frame clones appear in the TCRdb table, and some are missing; sequencing was by immunoSEQ multiplex PCR. The sample records roughly 180,000 clones, approximately 50% being singletons. Treatment denoted: oral pan-JAK inhibitor, 5-10 mg twice daily. Specimen: CD8+ T cells sorted from blood, collected around week 52, from a patient treated with tofacitinib. The receptors come from a human donor with alopecia areata.

This clone was counted between two and nine times. The chain employs TRBV6-5 and TRBJ2-5, with unresolved D. The V end lost 1 base, the J end lost 2 bases, and 5 bases lay between the germline ends. Per the germline V gene, CDR1 is MNHEY and CDR2 is SVGAGI. The CDR3 sequence is 13 residues long. CDR3 amino acids: CASSYFLQETQYF. Here the CDR3 DNA reads TGTGCCAGCAGTTACTTCTTACAAGAGACCCAGTACTTC.

This clone has more than one count but fewer than ten. V usage is TRBV11-2 and J usage is TRBJ2-7; D is unresolved. Trimming left V 4 bases short and J 3 bases short, with 10 bases between. The germline CDR1 and CDR2 sequences are SGHAT and FQNNGV. This CDR3 region has 13 residues. The CDR3 protein is CASSSPWNYEQYF. The CDR3 DNA reads as TGTGCCAGCAGCTCACCCTGGAACTACGAGCAGTACTTC. Drawing the rest from reference TRBV11-2 and TRBJ2-7, the complete variable domain is EAGVAQSPRYKIIEKRQSVAFWCNPISGHATLYWYQQILGQGPKLLIQFQNNGVVDDSQLPKDRFSAERLKGVDSTLKIQPAKLEDSAVYLCASSSPWNYEQYFGPGTRLTVT.